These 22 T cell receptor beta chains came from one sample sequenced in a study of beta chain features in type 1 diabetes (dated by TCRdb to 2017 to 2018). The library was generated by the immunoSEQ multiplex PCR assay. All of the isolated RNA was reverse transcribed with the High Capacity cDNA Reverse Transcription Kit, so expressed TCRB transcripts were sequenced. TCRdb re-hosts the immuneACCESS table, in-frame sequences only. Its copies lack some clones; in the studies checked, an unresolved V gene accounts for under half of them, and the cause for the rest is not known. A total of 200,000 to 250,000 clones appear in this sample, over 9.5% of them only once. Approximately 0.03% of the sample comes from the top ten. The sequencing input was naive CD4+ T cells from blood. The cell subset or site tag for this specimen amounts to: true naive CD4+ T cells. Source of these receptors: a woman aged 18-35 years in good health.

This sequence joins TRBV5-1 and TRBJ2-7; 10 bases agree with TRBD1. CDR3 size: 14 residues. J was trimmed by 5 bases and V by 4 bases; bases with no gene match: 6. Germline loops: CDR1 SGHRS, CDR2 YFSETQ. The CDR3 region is CASSPTGGDNEQYF. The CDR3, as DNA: TGCGCCAGCAGCCCGACAGGGGGCGACAACGAGCAGTACTTC.

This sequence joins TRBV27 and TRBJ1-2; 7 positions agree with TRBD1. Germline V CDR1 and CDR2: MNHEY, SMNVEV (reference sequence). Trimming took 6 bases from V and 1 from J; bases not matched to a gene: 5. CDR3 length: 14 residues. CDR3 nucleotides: TGTGCCAGCAGGATAACAGGGGATAACTATGGCTACACCTTC. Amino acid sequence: CASRITGDNYGYTF.

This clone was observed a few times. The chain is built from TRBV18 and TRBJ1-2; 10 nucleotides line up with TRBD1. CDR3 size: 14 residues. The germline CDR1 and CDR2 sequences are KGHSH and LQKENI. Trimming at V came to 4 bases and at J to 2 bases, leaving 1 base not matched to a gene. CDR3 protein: CASSRDRGNYGYTF. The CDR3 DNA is TGTGCCAGCTCACGGGACAGGGGCAACTATGGCTACACCTTC.

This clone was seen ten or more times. Written as DNA, the CDR3 is TGCGCCAGCAGCCCACACAGCGGGGGTGTCCCAGATACGCAGTATTTT. Its translation is CASSPHSGGVPDTQYF. This chain uses TRBV4-1 with TRBJ2-3; 8 bases are a match to TRBD2. The V segment lost 4 bases and the J segment 4 bases; nucleotides outside the gene matches: 10. Germline CDR1 and CDR2: MGHRA and YSYEKL. CDR3 length equals 16 residues.

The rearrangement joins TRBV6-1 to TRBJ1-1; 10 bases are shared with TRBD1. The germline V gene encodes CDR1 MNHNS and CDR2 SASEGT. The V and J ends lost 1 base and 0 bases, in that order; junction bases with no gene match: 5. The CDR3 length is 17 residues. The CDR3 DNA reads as TGTGCCAGCAGTGAAGGGACAGGGGGACCTATGAACACTGAAGCTTTCTTT. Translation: CASSEGTGGPMNTEAFF.

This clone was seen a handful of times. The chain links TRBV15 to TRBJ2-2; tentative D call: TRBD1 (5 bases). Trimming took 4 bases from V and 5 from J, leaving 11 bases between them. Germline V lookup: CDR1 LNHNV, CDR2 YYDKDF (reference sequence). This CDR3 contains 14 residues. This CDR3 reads CATSNRQRTGELFF. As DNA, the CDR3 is TGTGCCACCAGCAATCGACAGAGAACCGGGGAGCTGTTTTTT.

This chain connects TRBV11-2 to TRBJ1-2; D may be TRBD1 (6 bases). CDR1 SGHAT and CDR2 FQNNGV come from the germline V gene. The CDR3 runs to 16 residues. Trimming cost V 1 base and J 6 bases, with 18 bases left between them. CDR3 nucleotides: TGTGCCAGCAGCTTAGTGAGGCAGGGGCGCGGACATGGCTACACCTTC. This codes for CASSLVRQGRGHGYTF.

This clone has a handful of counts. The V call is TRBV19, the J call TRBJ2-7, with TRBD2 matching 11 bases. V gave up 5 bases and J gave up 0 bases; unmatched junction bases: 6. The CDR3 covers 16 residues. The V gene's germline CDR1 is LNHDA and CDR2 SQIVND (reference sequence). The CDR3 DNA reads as TGTGCCAGTAGTCCGGGGACTAGCGGAAGCTCCTACGAGCAGTACTTC. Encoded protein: CASSPGTSGSSYEQYF.

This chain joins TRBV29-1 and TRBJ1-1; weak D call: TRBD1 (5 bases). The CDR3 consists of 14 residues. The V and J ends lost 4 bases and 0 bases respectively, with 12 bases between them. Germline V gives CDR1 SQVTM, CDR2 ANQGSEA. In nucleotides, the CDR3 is TGCAGCGTTGGTGTGGGGACTGTGAACACTGAAGCTTTCTTT. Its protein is CSVGVGTVNTEAFF.

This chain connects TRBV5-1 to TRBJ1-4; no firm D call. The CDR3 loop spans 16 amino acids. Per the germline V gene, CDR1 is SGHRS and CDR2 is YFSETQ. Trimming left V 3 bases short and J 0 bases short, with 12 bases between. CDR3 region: CASSYSLTATNEKLFF. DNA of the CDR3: TGCGCCAGCAGCTACTCACTGACTGCAACTAATGAAAAACTGTTTTTT.

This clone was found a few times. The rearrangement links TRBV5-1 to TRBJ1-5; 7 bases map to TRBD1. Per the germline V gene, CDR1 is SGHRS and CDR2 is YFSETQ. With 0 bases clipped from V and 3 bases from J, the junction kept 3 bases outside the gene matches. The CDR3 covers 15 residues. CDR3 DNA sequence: TGCGCCAGCAGCTTGGGCGACAGGGCCAATCAGCCCCAGCATTTT. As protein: CASSLGDRANQPQHF.

CDR3 residues: CASSVNRITEAFF. CDR3 bases: TGTGCCAGCAGCGTAAACAGGATCACTGAAGCTTTCTTT. This chain uses TRBV7-3 with TRBJ1-1; D possibly corresponds to TRBD1 (5 bases). Trimming pared 5 bases from V and 4 bases from J, leaving 11 bases between. Germline V gene lookup returns CDR1 SGHTA and CDR2 FQGTGA. The CDR3 is 13 residues long.

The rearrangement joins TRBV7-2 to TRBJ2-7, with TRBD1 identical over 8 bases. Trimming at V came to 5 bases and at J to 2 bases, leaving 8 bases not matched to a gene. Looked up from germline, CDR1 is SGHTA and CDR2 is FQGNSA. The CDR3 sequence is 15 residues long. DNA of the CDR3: TGTGCCAGCAGCGAAGGGACAGGCGGGCCCTACGAGCAGTACTTC. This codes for CASSEGTGGPYEQYF. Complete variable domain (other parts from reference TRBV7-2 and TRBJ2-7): GAGVSQSPSNKVTEKGKDVELRCDPISGHTALYWYRQSLGQGLEFLIYFQGNSAPDKSGLPSDRFSAERTGGSVSTLTIQRTQQEDSAVYLCASSEGTGGPYEQYFGPGTRLTVT.

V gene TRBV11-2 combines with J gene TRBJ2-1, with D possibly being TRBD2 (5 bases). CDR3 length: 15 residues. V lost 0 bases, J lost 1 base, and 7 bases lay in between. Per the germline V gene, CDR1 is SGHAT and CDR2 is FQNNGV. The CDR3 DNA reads TGTGCCAGCAGCTTAGATACGGGGTCCTACAATGAGCAGTTCTTC. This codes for CASSLDTGSYNEQFF.

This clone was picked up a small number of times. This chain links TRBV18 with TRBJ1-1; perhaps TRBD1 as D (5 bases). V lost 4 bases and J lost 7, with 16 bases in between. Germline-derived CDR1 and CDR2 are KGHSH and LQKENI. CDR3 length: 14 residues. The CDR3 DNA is TGTGCCAGCTCACTAAAGCGGGGGTCGGTTGAAGCTTTCTTT. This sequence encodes CASSLKRGSVEAFF. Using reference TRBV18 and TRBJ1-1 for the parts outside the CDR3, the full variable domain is NAGVMQNPRHLVRRRGQEARLRCSPMKGHSHVYWYRQLPEEGLKFMVYLQKENIIDESGMPKERFSAEFPKEGPSILRIQQVVRGDSAAYFCASSLKRGSVEAFFGQGTRLTVV.

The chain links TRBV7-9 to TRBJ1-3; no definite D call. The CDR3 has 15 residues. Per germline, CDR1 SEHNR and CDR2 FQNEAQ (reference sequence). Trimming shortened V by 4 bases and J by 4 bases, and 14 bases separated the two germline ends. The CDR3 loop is CASSWEGVFGNTIYF. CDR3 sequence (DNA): TGTGCCAGCAGCTGGGAGGGCGTCTTCGGAAACACCATATATTTT.

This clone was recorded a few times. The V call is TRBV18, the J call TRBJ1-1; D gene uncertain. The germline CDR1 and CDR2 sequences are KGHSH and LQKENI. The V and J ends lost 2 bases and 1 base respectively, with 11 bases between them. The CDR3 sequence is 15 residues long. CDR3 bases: TGTGCCAGCTCACCAATTGCGGGAGAGAACACTGAAGCTTTCTTT. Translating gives CASSPIAGENTEAFF.

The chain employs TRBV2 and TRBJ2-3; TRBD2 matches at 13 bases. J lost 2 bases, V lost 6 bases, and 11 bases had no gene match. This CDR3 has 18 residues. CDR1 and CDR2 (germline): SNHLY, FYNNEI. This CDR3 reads CASSSPGTSGDPTDTQYF. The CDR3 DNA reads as TGTGCCAGCAGCTCGCCCGGGACTAGCGGGGACCCCACAGATACGCAGTATTTT.

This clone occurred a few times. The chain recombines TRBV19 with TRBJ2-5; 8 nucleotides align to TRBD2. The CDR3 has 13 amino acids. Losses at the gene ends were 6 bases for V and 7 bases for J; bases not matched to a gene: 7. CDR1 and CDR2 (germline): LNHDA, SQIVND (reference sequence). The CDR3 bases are TGTGCCAGTAGCTCAGGACTAGCAGGGACCCAGTACTTC. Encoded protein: CASSSGLAGTQYF.

The CDR3 nucleotides read TGTGCCAGCAGGTCCGGGAGCTATGGCTACACCTTC. As protein: CASRSGSYGYTF. The chain has TRBV2 and TRBJ1-2; D is unresolved. Looked up from germline, CDR1 is SNHLY and CDR2 is FYNNEI. Trimming took off 6 bases at V and 4 bases at J, with 9 bases between the two ends. The CDR3 consists of 12 residues.

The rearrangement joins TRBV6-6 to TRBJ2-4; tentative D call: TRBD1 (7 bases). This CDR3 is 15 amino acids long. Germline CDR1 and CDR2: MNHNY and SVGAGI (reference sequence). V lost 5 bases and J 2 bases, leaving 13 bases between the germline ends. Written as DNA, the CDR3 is TGTGCCAGCAGTAGGACAGGACTAACCAAAAACATTCAGTACTTC. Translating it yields CASSRTGLTKNIQYF.

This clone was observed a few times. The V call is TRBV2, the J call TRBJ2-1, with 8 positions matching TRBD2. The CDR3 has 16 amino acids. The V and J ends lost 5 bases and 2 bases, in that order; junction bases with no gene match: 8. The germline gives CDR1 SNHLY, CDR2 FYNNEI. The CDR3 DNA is TGTGCCAGCAGTCGAAAGCGGGAGAATACCTACAATGAGCAGTTCTTC. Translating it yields CASSRKRENTYNEQFF.